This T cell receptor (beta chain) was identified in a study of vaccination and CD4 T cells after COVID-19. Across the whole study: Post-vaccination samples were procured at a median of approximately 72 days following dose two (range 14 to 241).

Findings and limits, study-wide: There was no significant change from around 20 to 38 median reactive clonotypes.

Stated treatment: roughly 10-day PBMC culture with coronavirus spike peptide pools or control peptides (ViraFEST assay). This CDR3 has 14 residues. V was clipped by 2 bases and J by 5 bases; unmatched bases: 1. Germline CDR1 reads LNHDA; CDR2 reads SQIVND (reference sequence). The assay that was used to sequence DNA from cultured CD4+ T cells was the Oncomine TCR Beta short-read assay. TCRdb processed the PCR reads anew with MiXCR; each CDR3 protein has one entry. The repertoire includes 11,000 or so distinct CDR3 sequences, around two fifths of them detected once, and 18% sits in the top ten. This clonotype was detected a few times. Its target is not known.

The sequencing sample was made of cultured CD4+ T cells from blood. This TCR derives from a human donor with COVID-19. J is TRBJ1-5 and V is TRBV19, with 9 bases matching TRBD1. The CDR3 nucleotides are TGTGCCAGTAGTATACGGACAGGGGATCAGCCCCAGCATTTT. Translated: CASSIRTGDQPQHF.